The clone carrying this TCR beta chain was detected once. This specimen belongs to a study of blood T cell repertoires in COVID-19. Study-level background: Both acute and convalescent COVID-19 samples were obtained from the United States, Italy and Spain. From T cells, B-cell-depleted T cells, or PBMCs came the material, which was cDNA or gDNA.

As originally analysed: Reference gene primer amplification yielded estimated nucleated cell counts. The assay was immunoSEQ multiplex PCR, and TCRdb's table has in-frame clones only and misses some. The D gene and trimming were derived from the DNA, and the V and J assignments and clone size from that table. The sample yields around 220,000 clones, around four fifths seen once. CDR3 length equals 13 residues. V was clipped by 0 bases and J by 4 bases, with 6 bases between them. The V gene's germline CDR1 is LGHNT and CDR2 FRNRAP. This sequence originates from a man aged 30 to 45 with active or convalescent COVID-19. The sample taken for sequencing was peripheral blood. The chain employs TRBV12-5 and TRBJ1-2, with D perhaps matching TRBD1 (5 bases). In DNA, the CDR3 is TGTGCTAGTGGTTTGGTACAGGTCTATGGCTACACCTTC. Protein: CASGLVQVYGYTF.